This entry features one T cell receptor beta chain sequence. This clonotype was seen ten or more times. The antigen this receptor binds is unknown. The input lacks base qualities; no much larger clone sits a single base away. Explained via the paper, the time point label denotes: newly diagnosed GD, antithyroid drugs for less than 3 months. For both TCR sequencing and RNA sequencing, RNA was extracted from PBMCs using TRIzol. The diagnosis of Graves' disease followed American Thyroid Association guidelines. Patients for the study were recruited at an endocrinology department in Xi'an, China. From each patient, around 8.3 milliliters of peripheral blood was collected into an EDTA anticoagulant tube. Ficoll Paque Plus density gradient separation was used to isolate PBMCs, and no additional T cell sorting was done. An Agilent 2100 Bioanalyzer and agarose gel were used to assess RNA quality, and a NanoDrop 2000 was used to measure RNA concentration.

The CDR3 starts with the cysteine, ends with the phenylalanine, and has 15 residues. The retained sequence is limited to the CDR3, 45 bases, with the frame set at the first base. Trimming removed 2 bases from V and 0 bases from J; the gene matches leave 2 bases unexplained. As encoded in the germline V gene, CDR1 is MDHEN while CDR2 is SYDVKM. The sample is drawn from a study of regulatory T cells in long-lasting Graves disease (dated by TCRdb to 2020 to 2022). Study-wide context: Patients with newly diagnosed Graves' disease had been on antithyroid drugs for under 3 months. Persistent Graves' disease patients were compared with newly diagnosed Graves' disease patients by peripheral blood TCR sequencing and RNA sequencing. The study was registered as a clinical trial and conducted in China. TCR sequencing covered some 13 persistent and approximately 20 newly diagnosed Graves' disease patients, about 35 samples in total. Overall study outcomes, separate from this receptor: Lower TCR Shannon entropy and fewer highly expanded clones were observed in persistent Graves' disease patients than in newly diagnosed patients, which suggested clonal expansion. TRBV28, TRBJ1-2 and TRBJ2-5 were preferentially used in persistent disease, while TRBV20-1 and TRBJ2-1 were favored in newly diagnosed disease. The authors acknowledged the small sample size as a limitation that may reduce accuracy. Peripheral blood alone was examined, since thyroid tissue, which constituted the primary lesion, could not be accessed. Only the TCR beta chain was sequenced and analyzed. Persistent patients shared more public clonotypes among themselves (fewer than 3,000) than newly diagnosed patients did (over 900).

The library was produced with multiplex PCR. TCRdb shows the sequencer as Illumina HiSeq 4000. TCR beta libraries were built with iRepertoire HTBI primers and Arm-PCR amplification of CDR3 regions. PCR products were gel purified before sequencing. Regarding the original processing steps: A total of some 65 TRBV and approximately 15 TRBJ segments were identified across samples and were used for gene usage analysis of CDR3 amino acid clonotypes. COPE and FqMerger were used to merge the filtered high-quality paired reads into contigs. BLAST was used to align contigs to the IMGT TRBV, TRBD and TRBJ reference genes, and CDR3 was defined following IMGT. Highly expanded clones were defined as clonotypes with a frequency above 0.1%. Shannon entropy served as the measure of repertoire diversity, while the Gini coefficient captured V-J evenness. A clonotype found in more than one individual was treated as public. In TCRdb, the public reads were trimmed at Q25 with fastp and aligned with MiXCR, with productive beta chains retained. CDR3 protein sequences are deduplicated, and each keeps its most common genes and DNA. The V and J calls were determined by TCRdb, not by the authors. The sample has 350,000 to 550,000 distinct CDR3 sequences on record, 14% of them singletons. The ten largest clones capture 17% of the sample.

The same sample was also used in a study of T cells in Graves' hyperthyroidism and ophthalmopathy. The second investigation adds: A patient counted as having stable Graves' hyperthyroidism if no progression to ophthalmopathy occurred over 18 months of follow-up. Hyperthyroidism patients were newly diagnosed, with disease duration under 2 months, and aged 18 to 65 years. Any patient with an uncontrolled infection, another autoimmune disease, pregnancy or lactation was excluded. Diagnoses were based on clinical symptoms, serum thyroxine and TRAb, thyroid ultrasound and orbital computed tomography. The TCR CDR3 was subjected to a first round of RT-PCR using the HTBI primer set and the Qiagen OneStep RT-PCR kit. Most expanded thyroid clonotypes (frequency above 0.001) were also found in blood, which suggests that blood repertoires may mirror thyroid immune responses. In cross-validation, a model built on a 13 V-J signature told ophthalmopathy apart from stable hyperthyroidism with approximately 90% sensitivity and about 81% specificity, and in testing the same model reached 80%/75%. In validation, the model predicted progression to ophthalmopathy with approximately 70% sensitivity and 72% to 75% specificity, a median of about 6.7 months before onset. To identify distinguishing TCR V-J signatures, a discovery cohort of 95 to 100 patients was used, comprising 43 with Graves' ophthalmopathy and around 60 with stable Graves' hyperthyroidism. Prospective prediction of ophthalmopathy was tested in an independent validation cohort of 18 to 20 hyperthyroidism patients and 17 patients who later progressed to ophthalmopathy. The roughly 100 discovery patients were randomly split 7:3 into training and test sets. The study also compared thyroid tissue and blood T-cell repertoires from a handful of Graves' hyperthyroidism patients. After sampling, hyperthyroidism patients received methimazole starting at 30 mg daily, and ophthalmopathy patients received high-dose intravenous methylprednisolone. Libraries were constructed in a second round of multiplex PCR, after which size selection and purification were performed. Libraries were sequenced paired-end with 100 bp reads on an Illumina HiSeq2000. SOAPnuke was used to process the raw data, removing reads that contained adapters or uncalled bases, had a mean Phred below 15, or lacked an exact match to the constant primer or identifier. COPE v1.2.5 was used to merge high-quality paired reads, and clonotypes were defined as unique nucleotide sequences. Clonotypes were aligned to IMGT TRBV, TRBD and TRBJ reference segments using MiTCR v1.1. The analysis included only V-J combinations with a frequency above 0.0001, which together covered more than 98% of the repertoires. A TCS score was defined as the ratio between F50 (clonal expansion) and ExV (chaos), using BLOSUM62-based TCRdist between CDR3 peptides within each V-J. Welch's t-statistics and random forest reduced roughly 530 V-J features to 10 to 15, which were used in a naive Bayes classifier (R e1071). Sample size was not statistically predetermined, and investigators were not blinded to group allocation. According to the paper, TCR Vbeta CDR3 sequencing was carried out on approximately 140 peripheral blood samples, which came from 40 to 45 ophthalmopathy, around 75 hyperthyroidism and about 17 progressor patients.

Sample: peripheral blood mononuclear cells (PBMCs), taken at new diagnosis, from a patient treated with antithyroid drugs. The sequence was collected from a woman in her forties or fifties with Graves disease. Donor details come from another sample of the same person, matched by shared clones. The receptor chain draws on TRBV28 and TRBJ2-5; 8 middle bases align to TRBD1. The CDR3 loop reads CASSLEQGDQETQYF. Read as DNA, the sequence is TGTGCCAGCAGTTTAGAACAGGGGGACCAAGAGACCCAGTACTTC.